This TCR beta chain was obtained from a study of cytomegalovirus exposure and HLA in healthy donors. Generated by immunoSEQ multiplex PCR, the TCRdb table keeps only in-frame clones and is missing some. The sample records over 110,000 clones, about 86% being singletons. The trim removed 0 bases at V and 2 bases at J, leaving 2 bases unmatched. The CDR3 loop spans 15 amino acids. Germline V CDR1 and CDR2: SGDLS, YYNGEE. The sequencing sample was made of PBMCs. The TCR was taken from a young man in good health and CMV-seronegative. V gene TRBV9 combines with J gene TRBJ1-1, with TRBD1 matching 9 bases. CDR3 loop: CASSVGDRANTEAFF. For the CDR3, the DNA is TGTGCCAGCAGCGTAGGGGACAGGGCCAACACTGAAGCTTTCTTT.